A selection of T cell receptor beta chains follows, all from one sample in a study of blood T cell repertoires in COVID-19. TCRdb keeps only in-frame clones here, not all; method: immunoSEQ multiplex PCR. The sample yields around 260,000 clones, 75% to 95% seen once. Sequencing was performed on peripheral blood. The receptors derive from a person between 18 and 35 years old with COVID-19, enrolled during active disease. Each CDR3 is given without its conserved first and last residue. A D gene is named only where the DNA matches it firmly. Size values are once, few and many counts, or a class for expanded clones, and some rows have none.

CDR3aa: ASEAERSSTDTQY; v_gene: TRBV7-9; abundance: NA; d_gene: NA; j_gene: TRBJ2-3
CDR3aa: ASSIREGQPQH; v_gene: TRBV19; abundance: once; d_gene: NA; j_gene: TRBJ1-5
CDR3aa: ASSPERLDNEQF; v_gene: TRBV9; abundance: NA; d_gene: NA; j_gene: TRBJ2-1
CDR3aa: ASSPGTGKLLTNEKLF; v_gene: TRBV5-5; abundance: NA; d_gene: TRBD1; j_gene: TRBJ1-4
CDR3aa: ASSPSVGYT; v_gene: TRBV6-5; abundance: NA; d_gene: NA; j_gene: TRBJ1-2
CDR3aa: ASSTRQGVGTGELF; v_gene: TRBV7-6; abundance: NA; d_gene: TRBD1; j_gene: TRBJ2-2
CDR3aa: ASSLLAGGPVTY; v_gene: TRBV28; abundance: NA; d_gene: TRBD2; j_gene: TRBJ2-3
CDR3aa: ASSLDYLAGNTYEQY; v_gene: TRBV5-6; abundance: once; d_gene: TRBD2; j_gene: TRBJ2-7
CDR3aa: SVGQGGRETQY; v_gene: TRBV29-1; abundance: NA; d_gene: TRBD1; j_gene: TRBJ2-5
CDR3aa: ASSLAGGSSYEQY; v_gene: TRBV11-2; abundance: once; d_gene: TRBD2; j_gene: TRBJ2-7
CDR3aa: ASSFTGPYNEQF; v_gene: TRBV7-9; abundance: NA; d_gene: NA; j_gene: TRBJ2-1
CDR3aa: ASSPTGNTIY; v_gene: TRBV3-1/TRBV3-2; abundance: few; d_gene: NA; j_gene: TRBJ1-3
CDR3aa: ASSEGQGLIGTREAF; v_gene: TRBV6-1; abundance: NA; d_gene: NA; j_gene: TRBJ1-1
CDR3aa: ASSLSAGWVYGYT; v_gene: TRBV27; abundance: NA; d_gene: NA; j_gene: TRBJ1-2
CDR3aa: ASREPGTGELF; v_gene: TRBV5-1; abundance: NA; d_gene: NA; j_gene: TRBJ2-2
CDR3aa: ASSTEAWENIQY; v_gene: TRBV5-1; abundance: NA; d_gene: NA; j_gene: TRBJ2-4
CDR3aa: ASSEGLTQETQY; v_gene: TRBV5-1; abundance: NA; d_gene: TRBD2; j_gene: TRBJ2-5
CDR3aa: ASSENGLAVYTDTQY; v_gene: TRBV6-1; abundance: NA; d_gene: TRBD2; j_gene: TRBJ2-3
CDR3aa: ASSFSSYNEQF; v_gene: TRBV2; abundance: NA; d_gene: NA; j_gene: TRBJ2-1
CDR3aa: SASSAGGRAYEQY; v_gene: TRBV20-1; abundance: NA; d_gene: TRBD2; j_gene: TRBJ2-7
CDR3aa: ASSELTGNTEAF; v_gene: TRBV11-2; abundance: NA; d_gene: NA; j_gene: TRBJ1-1
CDR3aa: ASRSTSGGSTDTQY; v_gene: TRBV12-2; abundance: NA; d_gene: NA; j_gene: TRBJ2-3
CDR3aa: ASSQELDSIREKLF; v_gene: TRBV4-3; abundance: NA; d_gene: NA; j_gene: TRBJ1-4
CDR3aa: ASSWGQSSSYEQY; v_gene: TRBV19; abundance: NA; d_gene: TRBD1; j_gene: TRBJ2-7
CDR3aa: ASSPLGLAPKETQY; v_gene: TRBV4-1; abundance: NA; d_gene: TRBD2; j_gene: TRBJ2-5
CDR3aa: ASRRDSPSPTDTQY; v_gene: TRBV19; abundance: once; d_gene: TRBD1; j_gene: TRBJ2-3
CDR3aa: ASSLTGVTGELF; v_gene: TRBV27; abundance: NA; d_gene: TRBD1; j_gene: TRBJ2-2
CDR3aa: ASSFRGIRYEQY; v_gene: TRBV5-5; abundance: NA; d_gene: NA; j_gene: TRBJ2-7
CDR3aa: ASSRGQPGEKLF; v_gene: TRBV18; abundance: NA; d_gene: NA; j_gene: TRBJ1-4
CDR3aa: ASSPRTLPEQF; v_gene: TRBV18; abundance: NA; d_gene: NA; j_gene: TRBJ2-1
CDR3aa: ASSLFGGWYEQY; v_gene: TRBV28; abundance: NA; d_gene: NA; j_gene: TRBJ2-7
CDR3aa: ASSRQGEQY; v_gene: TRBV2; abundance: NA; d_gene: TRBD1; j_gene: TRBJ2-7
CDR3aa: ASSPRAASTDTQY; v_gene: TRBV18; abundance: NA; d_gene: NA; j_gene: TRBJ2-3
CDR3aa: ASSPPKGGANEQF; v_gene: TRBV7-2; abundance: NA; d_gene: NA; j_gene: TRBJ2-1
CDR3aa: ASSSAGTPRGNEQF; v_gene: TRBV13; abundance: NA; d_gene: TRBD1; j_gene: TRBJ2-1
CDR3aa: ATSDLGVTGFLDTGELF; v_gene: TRBV24-1; abundance: once; d_gene: NA; j_gene: TRBJ2-2
CDR3aa: ASSPSPGRLHGQPQH; v_gene: TRBV19; abundance: few; d_gene: NA; j_gene: TRBJ1-5